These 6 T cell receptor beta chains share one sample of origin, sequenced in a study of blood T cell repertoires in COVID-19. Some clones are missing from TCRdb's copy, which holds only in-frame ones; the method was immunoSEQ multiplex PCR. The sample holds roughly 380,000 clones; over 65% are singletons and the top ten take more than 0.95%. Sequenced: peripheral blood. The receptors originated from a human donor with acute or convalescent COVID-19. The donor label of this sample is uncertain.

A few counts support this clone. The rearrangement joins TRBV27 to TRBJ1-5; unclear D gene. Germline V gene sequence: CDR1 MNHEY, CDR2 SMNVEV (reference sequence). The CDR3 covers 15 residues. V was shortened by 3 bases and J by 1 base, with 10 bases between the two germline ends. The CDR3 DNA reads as TGTGCCAGCAGTTTCGCGGAATACAGCAATCAGCCCCAGCATTTT. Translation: CASSFAEYSNQPQHF.

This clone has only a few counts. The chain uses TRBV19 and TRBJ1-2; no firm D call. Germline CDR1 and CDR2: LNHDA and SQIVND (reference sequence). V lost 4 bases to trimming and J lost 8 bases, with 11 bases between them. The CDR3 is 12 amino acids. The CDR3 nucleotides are TGTGCCAGTAGTACCCTCCTGGGCGGCTACACCTTC. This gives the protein CASSTLLGGYTF. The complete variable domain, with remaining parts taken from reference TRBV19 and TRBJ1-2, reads DGGITQSPKYLFRKEGQNVTLSCEQNLNHDAMYWYRQDPGQGLRLIYYSQIVNDFQKGDIAEGYSVSREKKESFPLTVTSAQKNPTAFYLCASSTLLGGYTFGSGTRLTVV.

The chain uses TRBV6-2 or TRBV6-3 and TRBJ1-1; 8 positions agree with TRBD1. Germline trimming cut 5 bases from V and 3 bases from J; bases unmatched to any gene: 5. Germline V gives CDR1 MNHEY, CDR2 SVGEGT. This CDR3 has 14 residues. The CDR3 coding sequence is TGTGCCAGCAGTCCGGACAGGGCTGACACTGAAGCTTTCTTT. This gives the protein CASSPDRADTEAFF.

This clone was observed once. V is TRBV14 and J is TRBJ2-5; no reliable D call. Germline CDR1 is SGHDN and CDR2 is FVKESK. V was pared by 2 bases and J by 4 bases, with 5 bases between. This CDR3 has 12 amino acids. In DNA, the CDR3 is TGTGCCAGCAGCCAAACCAGAGAGACCCAGTACTTC. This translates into CASSQTRETQYF. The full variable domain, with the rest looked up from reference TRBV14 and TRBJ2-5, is EAGVTQFPSHSVIEKGQTVTLRCDPISGHDNLYWYRRVMGKEIKFLLHFVKESKQDESGMPNNRFLAERTGGTYSTLKVQPAELEDSGVYFCASSQTRETQYFGPGTRLLVL.

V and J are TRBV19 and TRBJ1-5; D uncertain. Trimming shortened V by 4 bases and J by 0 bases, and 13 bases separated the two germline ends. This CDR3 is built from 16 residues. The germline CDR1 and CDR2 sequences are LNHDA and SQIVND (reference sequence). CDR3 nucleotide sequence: TGTGCCAGTAGTACCATGGGCACCTATAGCAATCAGCCCCAGCATTTT. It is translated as CASSTMGTYSNQPQHF.

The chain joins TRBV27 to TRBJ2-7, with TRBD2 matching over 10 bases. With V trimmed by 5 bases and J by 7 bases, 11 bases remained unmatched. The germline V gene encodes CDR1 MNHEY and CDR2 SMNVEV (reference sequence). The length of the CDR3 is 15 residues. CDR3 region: CASSEQRGGGGEQYF. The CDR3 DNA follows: TGTGCCAGCAGTGAACAGCGGGGGGGCGGTGGGGAGCAGTACTTC.